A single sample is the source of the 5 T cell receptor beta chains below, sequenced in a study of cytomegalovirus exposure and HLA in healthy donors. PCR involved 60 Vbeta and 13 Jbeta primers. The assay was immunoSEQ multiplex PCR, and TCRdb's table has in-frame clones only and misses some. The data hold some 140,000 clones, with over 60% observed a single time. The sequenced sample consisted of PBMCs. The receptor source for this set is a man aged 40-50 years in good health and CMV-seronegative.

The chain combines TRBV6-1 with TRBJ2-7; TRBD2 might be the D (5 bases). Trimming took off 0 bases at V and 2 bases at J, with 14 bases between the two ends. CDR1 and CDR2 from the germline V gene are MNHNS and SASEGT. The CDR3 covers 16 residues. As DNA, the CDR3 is TGTGCCAGCAGTGAAGCGGAGGTCGACCTCCCCTACGAGCAGTACTTC. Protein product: CASSEAEVDLPYEQYF.

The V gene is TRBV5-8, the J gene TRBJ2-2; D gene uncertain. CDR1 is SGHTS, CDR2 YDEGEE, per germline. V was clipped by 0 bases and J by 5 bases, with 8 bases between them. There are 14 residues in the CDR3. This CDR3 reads CASSLVLRTGELFF. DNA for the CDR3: TGTGCCAGCAGCTTGGTTTTGCGGACCGGGGAGCTGTTTTTT.

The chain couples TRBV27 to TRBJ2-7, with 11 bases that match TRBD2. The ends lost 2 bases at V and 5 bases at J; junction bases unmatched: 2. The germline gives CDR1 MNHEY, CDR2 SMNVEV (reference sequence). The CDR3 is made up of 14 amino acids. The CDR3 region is CASSLGSGRDEQYF. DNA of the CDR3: TGTGCCAGCAGTTTAGGTAGCGGGAGGGACGAGCAGTACTTC.

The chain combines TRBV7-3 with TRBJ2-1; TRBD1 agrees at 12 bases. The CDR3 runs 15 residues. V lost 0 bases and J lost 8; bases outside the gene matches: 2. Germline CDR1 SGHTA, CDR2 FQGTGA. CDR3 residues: CASSLTGTGGDEQFF. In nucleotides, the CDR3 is TGTGCCAGCAGCTTAACCGGGACAGGGGGCGATGAGCAGTTCTTC. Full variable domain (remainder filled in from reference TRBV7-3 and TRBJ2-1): GAGVSQTPSNKVTEKGKYVELRCDPISGHTALYWYRQSLGQGPEFLIYFQGTGAADDSGLPNDRFFAVRPEGSVSTLKIQRTERGDSAVYLCASSLTGTGGDEQFFGPGTRLTVL.

CDR3: CASSLVDRGTEAFF. Written as DNA, the CDR3 is TGTGCCAGCAGCTTGGTGGACAGGGGGACTGAAGCTTTCTTT. This chain links TRBV5-6 with TRBJ1-1, with 10 bases that match TRBD1. Per germline, CDR1 SGHDT and CDR2 YYEEEE. J lost 5 bases, V lost 0 bases, and 1 base had no gene match. This CDR3 is built from 14 residues. Complete variable domain (other parts from reference TRBV5-6 and TRBJ1-1): DAGVTQSPTHLIKTRGQQVTLRCSPKSGHDTVSWYQQALGQGPQFIFQYYEEEERQRGNFPDRFSGHQFPNYSSELNVNALLLGDSALYLCASSLVDRGTEAFFGQGTRLTVV.